This entry is about one TCR beta chain. Its antigen is still unknown. cDNA reverse transcribed from extracted RNA served as the sequencing template. Assay used: immunoSEQ multiplex PCR; TCRdb lists only in-frame clones, some missing. The repertoire holds under 40,000 clones, with 45% to 65% as singletons. Trimming took 4 bases from V and 6 from J, leaving 22 bases between them. Per germline, CDR1 SGHRS and CDR2 YFSETQ. The CDR3 contains 17 residues. These data come from a study of CD8+ T cells in alopecia areata. Study results and caveats: TCRs were shared less clearly across patients than in mice, possibly for HLA-related reasons. Higher clonality and more expanded CD8+ clones appeared in lesional than normal scalp.

CD4+ cells of a handful of patients were further sorted as CD25+CD127-. The sequence was collected from a human donor with alopecia areata. V gene TRBV5-1 combines with J gene TRBJ1-4, with D perhaps TRBD1 (6 bases). The source material was CD4+ Tregs sorted from blood. CDR3 amino acids: CASSPRLRTAPHEKLFF. The CDR3 DNA reads as TGCGCCAGCAGCCCCCGTCTTCGGACAGCGCCGCATGAAAAACTGTTTTTT.